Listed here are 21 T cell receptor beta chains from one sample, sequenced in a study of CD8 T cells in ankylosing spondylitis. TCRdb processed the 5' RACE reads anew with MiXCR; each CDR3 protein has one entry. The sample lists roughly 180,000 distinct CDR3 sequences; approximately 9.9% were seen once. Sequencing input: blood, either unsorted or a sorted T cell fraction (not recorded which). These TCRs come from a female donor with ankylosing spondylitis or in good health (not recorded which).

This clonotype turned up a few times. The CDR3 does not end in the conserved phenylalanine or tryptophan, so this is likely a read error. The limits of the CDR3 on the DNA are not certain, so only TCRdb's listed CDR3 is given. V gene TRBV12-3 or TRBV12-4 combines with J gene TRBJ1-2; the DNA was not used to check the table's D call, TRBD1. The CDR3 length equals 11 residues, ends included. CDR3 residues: CASSIGDKATL.

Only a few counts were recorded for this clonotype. The CDR3 coding sequence is TGTGCCAGCAGTGAATGGCACGACGAGCAGTACTTC. Translation: CASSEWHDEQYF. V is TRBV2 and J is TRBJ2-7; no reliable D call. Trimming removed 2 bases from V and 5 bases from J, with 7 bases in between. CDR1 and CDR2 from the germline V gene are SNHLY and FYNNEI. This CDR3 has 12 residues.

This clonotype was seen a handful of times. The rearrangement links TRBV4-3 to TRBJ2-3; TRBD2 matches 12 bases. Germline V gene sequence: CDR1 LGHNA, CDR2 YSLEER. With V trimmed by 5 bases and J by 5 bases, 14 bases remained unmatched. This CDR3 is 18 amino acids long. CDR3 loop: CASSNRLAGGPSGDTQYF. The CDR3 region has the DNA TGCGCCAGCAGCAATCGTCTAGCGGGAGGGCCCTCGGGAGATACGCAGTATTTT.

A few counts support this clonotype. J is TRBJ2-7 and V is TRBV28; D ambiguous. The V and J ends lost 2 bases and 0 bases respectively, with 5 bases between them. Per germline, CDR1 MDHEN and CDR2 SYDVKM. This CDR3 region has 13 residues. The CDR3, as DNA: TGTGCCAGCAGTTTACGGATCTCCTACGAGCAGTACTTC. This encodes CASSLRISYEQYF.

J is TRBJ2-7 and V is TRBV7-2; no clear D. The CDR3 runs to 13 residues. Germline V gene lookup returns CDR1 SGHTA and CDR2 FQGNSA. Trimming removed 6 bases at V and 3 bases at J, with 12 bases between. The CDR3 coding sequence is TGTGCCAGCAGGGAAGCGTCTTACTACGAGCAGTACTTC. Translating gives CASREASYYEQYF.

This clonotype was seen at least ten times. CDR3 coding DNA: TGTGCCAGCAGTTATGCTAGCAATCAGCCCCAGCATTTT. Its protein is CASSYASNQPQHF. V is TRBV27 and J is TRBJ1-5; no definite D call. The CDR3 loop spans 13 amino acids. Germline V gene sequence: CDR1 MNHEY, CDR2 SMNVEV (reference sequence). V was pared by 4 bases and J by 0 bases, with 4 bases between.

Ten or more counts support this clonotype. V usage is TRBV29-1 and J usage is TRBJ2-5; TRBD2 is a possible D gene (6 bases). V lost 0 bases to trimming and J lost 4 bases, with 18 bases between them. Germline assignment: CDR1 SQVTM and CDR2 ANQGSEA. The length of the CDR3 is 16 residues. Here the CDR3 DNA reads TGCAGCGTTGAAGACCGCGGGGACGGGACCCCAGAGACCCAGTACTTC. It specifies CSVEDRGDGTPETQYF.

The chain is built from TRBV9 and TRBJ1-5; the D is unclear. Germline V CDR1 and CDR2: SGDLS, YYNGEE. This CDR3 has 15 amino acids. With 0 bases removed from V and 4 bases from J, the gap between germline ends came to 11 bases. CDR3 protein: CASSVDPFGNQPQHF. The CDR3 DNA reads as TGTGCCAGCAGCGTAGATCCATTTGGTAATCAGCCCCAGCATTTT. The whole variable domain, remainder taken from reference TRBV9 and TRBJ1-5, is DSGVTQTPKHLITATGQRVTLRCSPRSGDLSVYWYQQSLDQGLQFLIQYYNGEERAKGNILERFSAQQFPDLHSELNLSSLELGDSALYFCASSVDPFGNQPQHFGDGTRLSIL.

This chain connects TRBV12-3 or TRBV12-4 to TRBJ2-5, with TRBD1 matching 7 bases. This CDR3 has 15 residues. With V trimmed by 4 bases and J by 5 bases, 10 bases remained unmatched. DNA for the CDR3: TGTGCCAGCAGTTCCGGGAAGGGGGCGGCGGAGACCCAGTACTTC. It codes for CASSSGKGAAETQYF.

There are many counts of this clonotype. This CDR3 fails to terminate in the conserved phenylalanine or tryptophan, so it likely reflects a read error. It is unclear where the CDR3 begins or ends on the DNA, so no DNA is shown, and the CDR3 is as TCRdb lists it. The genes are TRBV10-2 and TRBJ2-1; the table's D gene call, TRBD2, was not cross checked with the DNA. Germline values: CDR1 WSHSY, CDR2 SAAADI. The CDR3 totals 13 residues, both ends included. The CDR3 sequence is CASSEGGTSGRSL.

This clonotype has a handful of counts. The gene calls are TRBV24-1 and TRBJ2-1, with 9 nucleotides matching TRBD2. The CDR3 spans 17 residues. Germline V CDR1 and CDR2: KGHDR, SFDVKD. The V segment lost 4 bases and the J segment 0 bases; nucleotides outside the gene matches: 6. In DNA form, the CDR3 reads TGTGCCACCAGTGACCGCTTAGCGGGAGTCTCCTACAATGAGCAGTTCTTC. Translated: CATSDRLAGVSYNEQFF.

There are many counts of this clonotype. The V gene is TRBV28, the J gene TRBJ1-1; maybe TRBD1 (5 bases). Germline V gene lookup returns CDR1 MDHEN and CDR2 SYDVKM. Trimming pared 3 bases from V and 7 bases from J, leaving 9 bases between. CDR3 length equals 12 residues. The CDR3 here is CASSLAGIEAFF. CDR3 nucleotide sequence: TGTGCCAGCAGTTTGGCAGGGATTGAAGCTTTCTTT.

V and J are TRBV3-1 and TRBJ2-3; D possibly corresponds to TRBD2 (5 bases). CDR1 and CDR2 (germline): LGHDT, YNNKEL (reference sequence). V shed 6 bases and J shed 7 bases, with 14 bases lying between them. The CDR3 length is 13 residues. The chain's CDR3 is CASRQSWENTQYF. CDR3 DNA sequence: TGTGCCAGCAGGCAATCATGGGAGAATACGCAGTATTTT.

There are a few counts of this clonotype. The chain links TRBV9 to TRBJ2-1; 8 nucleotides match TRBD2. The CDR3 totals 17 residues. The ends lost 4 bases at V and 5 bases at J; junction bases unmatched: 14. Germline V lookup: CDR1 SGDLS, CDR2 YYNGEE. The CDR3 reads CASSPRPLTSVDNEQFF. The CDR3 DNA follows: TGTGCCAGCAGCCCGAGGCCTTTGACTAGCGTGGACAATGAGCAGTTCTTC.

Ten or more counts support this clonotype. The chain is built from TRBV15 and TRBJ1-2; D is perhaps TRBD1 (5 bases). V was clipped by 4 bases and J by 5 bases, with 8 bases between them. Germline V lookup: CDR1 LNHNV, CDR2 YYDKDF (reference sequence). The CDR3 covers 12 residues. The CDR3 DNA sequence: TGTGCCACCAGCAAGGGACCGTATGGCTACACCTTC. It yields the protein CATSKGPYGYTF.

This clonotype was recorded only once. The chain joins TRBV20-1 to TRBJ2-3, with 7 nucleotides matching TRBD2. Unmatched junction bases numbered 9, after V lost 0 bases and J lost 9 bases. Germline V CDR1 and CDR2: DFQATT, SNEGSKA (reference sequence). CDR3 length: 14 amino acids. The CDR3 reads CSARDRRENGTQYF. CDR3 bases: TGCAGTGCTAGAGATCGGCGGGAGAATGGGACGCAGTATTTT.

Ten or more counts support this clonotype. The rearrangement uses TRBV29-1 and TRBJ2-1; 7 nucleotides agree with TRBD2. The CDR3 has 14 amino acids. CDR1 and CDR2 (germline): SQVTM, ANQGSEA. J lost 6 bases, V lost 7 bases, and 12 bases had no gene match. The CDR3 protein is CSAQLANTVNEQFF. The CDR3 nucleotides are TGCAGCGCCCAACTAGCGAATACTGTCAATGAGCAGTTCTTC.

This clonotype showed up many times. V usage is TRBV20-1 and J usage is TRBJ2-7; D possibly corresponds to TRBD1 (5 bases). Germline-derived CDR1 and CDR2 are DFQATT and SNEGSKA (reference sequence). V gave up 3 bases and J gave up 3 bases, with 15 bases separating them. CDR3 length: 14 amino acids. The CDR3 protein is CSASVTGIFYEQYF. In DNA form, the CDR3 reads TGCAGTGCTAGCGTTACAGGAATATTCTACGAGCAGTACTTC.

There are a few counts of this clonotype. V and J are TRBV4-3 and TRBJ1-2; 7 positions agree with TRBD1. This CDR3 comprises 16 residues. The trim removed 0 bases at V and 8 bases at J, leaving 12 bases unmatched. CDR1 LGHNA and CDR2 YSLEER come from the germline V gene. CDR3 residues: CASSQEGLQGKVGYTF. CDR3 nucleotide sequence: TGCGCCAGCAGCCAAGAGGGACTACAGGGGAAGGTGGGCTACACCTTC.

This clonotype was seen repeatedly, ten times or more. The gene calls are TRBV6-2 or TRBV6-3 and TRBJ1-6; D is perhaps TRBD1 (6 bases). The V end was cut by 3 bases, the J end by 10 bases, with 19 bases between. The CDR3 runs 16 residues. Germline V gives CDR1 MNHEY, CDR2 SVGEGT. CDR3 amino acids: CASSYSTIVRGSPLHF. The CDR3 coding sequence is TGTGCCAGCAGTTATTCGACCATCGTCAGGGGCTCACCCCTCCACTTT.

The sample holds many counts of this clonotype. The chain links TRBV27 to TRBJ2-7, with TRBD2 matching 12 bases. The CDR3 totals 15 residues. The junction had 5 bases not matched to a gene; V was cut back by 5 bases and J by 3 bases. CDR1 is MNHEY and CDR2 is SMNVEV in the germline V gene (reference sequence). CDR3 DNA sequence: TGTGCCAGCAGTCTCGGACTAGCGGGGCTCTACGAGCAGTACTTC. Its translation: CASSLGLAGLYEQYF.